This TCR beta chain was found in a study of cytomegalovirus exposure and HLA in healthy donors. Per germline, CDR1 MGHRA and CDR2 YSYEKL. The CDR3 loop spans 16 amino acids. The V segment lost 5 bases and the J segment 0 bases; nucleotides outside the gene matches: 7. With regard to this clone: Its target is not known.

Study-wide results and caveats: Most observed TCR sequences were rare, whereas some public TCRs were detected in many donors.

Vbeta (60) and Jbeta (13) primers were used in the PCR. The assay was immunoSEQ multiplex PCR, and TCRdb's table has in-frame clones only and misses some. Of about 150,000 clones in the sample, about 72% were seen once. The chain is built from TRBV4-1 and TRBJ1-3; 7 nucleotides line up with TRBD1. Sequences were obtained from PBMCs. The sequence came from a middle-aged man in good health and CMV-seronegative. This CDR3 is CASSNPGQLSGNTIYF. CDR3 DNA sequence: TGCGCCAGCAGCAATCCGGGACAGCTCTCTGGAAACACCATATATTTT.